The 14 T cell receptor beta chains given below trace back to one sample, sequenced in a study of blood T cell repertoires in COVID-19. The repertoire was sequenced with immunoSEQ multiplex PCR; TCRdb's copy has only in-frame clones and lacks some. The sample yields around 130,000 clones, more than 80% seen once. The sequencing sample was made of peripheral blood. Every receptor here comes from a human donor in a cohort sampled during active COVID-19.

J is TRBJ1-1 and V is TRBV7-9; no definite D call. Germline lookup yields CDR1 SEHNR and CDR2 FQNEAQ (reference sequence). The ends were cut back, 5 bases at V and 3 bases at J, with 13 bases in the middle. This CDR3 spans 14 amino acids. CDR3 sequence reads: CASSPERGYTEAFF. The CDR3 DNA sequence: TGTGCCAGCAGCCCAGAGCGAGGGTACACTGAAGCTTTCTTT. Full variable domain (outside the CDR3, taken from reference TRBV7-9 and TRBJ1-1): DTGVSQNPRHKITKRGQNVTFRCDPISEHNRLYWYRQTLGQGPEFLTYFQNEAQLEKSRLLSDRFSAERPKGSFSTLEIQRTEQGDSAMYLCASSPERGYTEAFFGQGTRLTVV.

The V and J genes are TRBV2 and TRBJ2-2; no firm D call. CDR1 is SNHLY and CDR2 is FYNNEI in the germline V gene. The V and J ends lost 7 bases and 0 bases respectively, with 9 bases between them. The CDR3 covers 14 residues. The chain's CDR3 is CASNPLANTGELFF. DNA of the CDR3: TGTGCCAGCAACCCACTTGCGAACACCGGGGAGCTGTTTTTT.

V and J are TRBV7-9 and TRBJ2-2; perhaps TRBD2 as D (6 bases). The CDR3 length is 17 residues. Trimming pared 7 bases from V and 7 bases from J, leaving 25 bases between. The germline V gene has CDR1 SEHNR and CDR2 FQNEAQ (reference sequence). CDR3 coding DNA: TGTGCCAGCACCCGGAGCTTATTCGGAGGGGATGACGGGGAGCTGTTTTTT. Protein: CASTRSLFGGDDGELFF.

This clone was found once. CDR3 region: CATNSQENTGELFF. DNA of the CDR3: TGTGCCACCAACTCTCAAGAAAACACCGGGGAGCTGTTTTTT. The chain joins TRBV24-1 to TRBJ2-2; unclear D gene. Trimming removed 8 bases from V and 2 bases from J, with 11 bases in between. Germline V gene data show CDR1 as KGHDR and CDR2 as SFDVKD. The CDR3 covers 14 residues.

The CDR3 sequence is CASSVYAEGFEETQYF. The CDR3 coding sequence is TGTGCCAGCAGCGTATACGCAGAGGGATTTGAGGAAACGCAGTATTTT. J is TRBJ2-3 and V is TRBV9, with D tentatively TRBD2 (5 bases). V was clipped by 1 base and J by 9 bases, with 21 bases between them. CDR1 SGDLS and CDR2 YYNGEE come from the germline V gene. The length of the CDR3 is 16 residues.

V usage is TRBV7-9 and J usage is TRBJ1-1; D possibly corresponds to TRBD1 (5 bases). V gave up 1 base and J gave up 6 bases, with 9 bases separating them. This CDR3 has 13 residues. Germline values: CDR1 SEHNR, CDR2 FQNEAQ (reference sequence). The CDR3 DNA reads TGTGCCAGCAGCTTAGGAAGGGGTGCTGAAGCTTTCTTT. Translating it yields CASSLGRGAEAFF.

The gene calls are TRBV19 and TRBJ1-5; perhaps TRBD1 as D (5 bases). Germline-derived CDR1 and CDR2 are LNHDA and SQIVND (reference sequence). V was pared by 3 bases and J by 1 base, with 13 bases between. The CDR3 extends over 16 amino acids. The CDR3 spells CASSMGGEWSNQPQHF. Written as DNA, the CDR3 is TGTGCCAGTAGTATGGGGGGGGAGTGGAGCAATCAGCCCCAGCATTTT.

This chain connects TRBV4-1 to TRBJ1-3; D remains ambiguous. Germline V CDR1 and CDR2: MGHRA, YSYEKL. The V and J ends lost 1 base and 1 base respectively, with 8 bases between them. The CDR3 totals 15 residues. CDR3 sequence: CASSQVGVSGNTIYF. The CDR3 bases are TGCGCCAGCAGCCAAGTGGGAGTGTCTGGAAACACCATATATTTT.

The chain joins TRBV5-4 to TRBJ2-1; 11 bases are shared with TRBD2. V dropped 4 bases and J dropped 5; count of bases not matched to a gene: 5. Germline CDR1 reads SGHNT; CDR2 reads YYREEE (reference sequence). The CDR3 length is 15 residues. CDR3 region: CASSRGTSGDNEQFF. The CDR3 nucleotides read TGTGCCAGCAGCCGCGGGACTAGCGGAGACAATGAGCAGTTCTTC.

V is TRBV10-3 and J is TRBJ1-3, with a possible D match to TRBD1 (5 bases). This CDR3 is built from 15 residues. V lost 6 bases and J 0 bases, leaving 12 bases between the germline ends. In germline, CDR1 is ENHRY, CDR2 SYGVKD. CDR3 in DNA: TGTGCCATCAGCGACGGGGGGGTCTCTGGAAACACCATATATTTT. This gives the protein CAISDGGVSGNTIYF.

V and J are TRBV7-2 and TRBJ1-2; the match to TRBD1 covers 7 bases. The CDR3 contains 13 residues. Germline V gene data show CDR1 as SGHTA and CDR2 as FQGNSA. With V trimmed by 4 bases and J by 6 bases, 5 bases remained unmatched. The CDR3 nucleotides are TGTGCCAGCAGCTCGAGCAGGGGGGATGGCTACACCTTC. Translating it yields CASSSSRGDGYTF. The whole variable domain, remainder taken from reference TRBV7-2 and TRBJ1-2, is GAGVSQSPSNKVTEKGKDVELRCDPISGHTALYWYRQSLGQGLEFLIYFQGNSAPDKSGLPSDRFSAERTGGSVSTLTIQRTQQEDSAVYLCASSSSRGDGYTFGSGTRLTVV.

In DNA form, the CDR3 reads TGTGCCAGCAGCCAACAGGGGGCGACCGGAAACACCATATATTTT. This codes for CASSQQGATGNTIYF. The chain carries TRBV11-2 and TRBJ1-3; 9 bases agree with TRBD1. Germline V gene sequence: CDR1 SGHAT, CDR2 FQNNGV. The V and J ends lost 5 bases and 4 bases, in that order; junction bases with no gene match: 6. The CDR3 covers 15 residues.

The CDR3 loop reads CASSIQRLGTLFF. Written as DNA, the CDR3 is TGCGCCAGCAGCATTCAGCGCTTGGGTACACTGTTTTTT. V and J are TRBV5-1 and TRBJ1-4; D unresolved. CDR3 length: 13 residues. V was clipped by 4 bases and J by 13 bases, with 17 bases between them. The germline CDR1 and CDR2 sequences are SGHRS and YFSETQ.

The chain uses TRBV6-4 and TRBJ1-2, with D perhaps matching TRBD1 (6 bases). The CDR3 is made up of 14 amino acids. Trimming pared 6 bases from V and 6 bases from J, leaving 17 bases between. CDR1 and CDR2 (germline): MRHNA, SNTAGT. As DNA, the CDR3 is TGTGCCAGCAGCCCCCGGGGGGGGCTGGATGGCTACACCTTC. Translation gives CASSPRGGLDGYTF.